Described below is a single TCR beta chain sequence and its context. The data are from a study of blood T cell repertoires in COVID-19. Whole-study context: Sample material is recorded as cDNA or gDNA derived from T cells, B-cell-depleted T cells, or PBMCs.

The CDR3 length is 15 residues. The V gene end was trimmed by 6 bases and the J gene end by 4 bases; junction bases not matched to a gene: 9. CDR1 and CDR2 from the germline V gene are KGHSH and LQKENI. Here immunoSEQ multiplex PCR was the method, and the copy in TCRdb shows in-frame clones only, minus some. The profile shows about 240,000 clones, about 83% of them singletons. The material sequenced was peripheral blood. The sequence came from a man aged 25 to 40 who had recovered from COVID-19. The chain couples TRBV18 to TRBJ1-5, with 7 bases fitting TRBD1. This CDR3 reads CASSPTGLGNQPQHF. CDR3 DNA sequence: TGTGCCAGCTCCCCGACAGGGTTGGGGAATCAGCCCCAGCATTTT.